What follows is one T cell receptor beta chain and its context. Its antigen remains unknown. The CDR3 has 15 residues. The germline gives CDR1 SEHNR, CDR2 FQNEAQ (reference sequence). V lost 1 base, J lost 6 bases, and 13 bases lay in between. This sample is part of a study of T cell repertoires in cytomegalovirus infection. Study details: CMV epitopes, recently identified HLA-C-restricted and well-studied HLA-B-restricted, were used.

TCRdb passed the reads through MiXCR, listing each CDR3 protein once. This table holds roughly 990,000 distinct CDR3 sequences, roughly 31% found once. Regarding the study as a whole: HLA-C-restricted CMV clonotypes gave the most frequent clonotype in two of eight donors.

The V and J genes are TRBV7-9 and TRBJ1-5, with D possibly matching TRBD1 (6 bases). Material: cultured CD8+ T cells from PBMCs, obtained from culture after CMV antigen stimulation. This clonotype originated in a human donor in good health (CMV status not recorded). Some clones in this sample may be carry-over from other donors' samples. CDR3 loop: CASSLEPEQGQPQHF. DNA of the CDR3: TGTGCCAGCAGCTTAGAACCTGAACAGGGTCAGCCCCAGCATTTT.